The 27 T cell receptor beta chains below all came from one sample that was sequenced in a study of T cells in Graves' hyperthyroidism and ophthalmopathy. RNA transcripts provided the source from which TCR beta CDR3 regions were amplified. The study used the HTBI primer set for a first-round RT-PCR of the TCR CDR3. TCRdb ran MiXCR on the multiplex PCR reads and lists one entry per CDR3 protein. The sample has approximately 350,000 distinct CDR3 sequences, about 15% seen once. Sequencing input: blood. The source of these receptors is a woman aged 60-70 years with Graves' ophthalmopathy.

This clonotype was seen many times. The V and J genes are TRBV28 and TRBJ2-6; 9 nucleotides line up with TRBD1. The CDR3 runs 15 residues. V lost 7 bases, J lost 2 bases, and 3 bases stayed unmatched. Germline V gene data show CDR1 as MDHEN and CDR2 as SYDVKM. The chain's CDR3 is CASKRTGAGANVLTF. The CDR3 region has the DNA TGTGCCAGCAAACGGACAGGGGCTGGGGCCAACGTCCTGACTTTC.

This sequence joins TRBV29-1 and TRBJ2-3; 10 nucleotides align to TRBD2. CDR3 length: 16 amino acids. The germline V gene has CDR1 SQVTM and CDR2 ANQGSEA. V dropped 4 bases and J dropped 1; count of bases not matched to a gene: 8. This CDR3 reads CSVVSSGSRRTDTQYF. The CDR3 bases are TGCAGCGTTGTCTCTAGCGGGAGTAGGCGCACAGATACGCAGTATTTT.

This clonotype was observed at least ten times. The chain couples TRBV7-3 to TRBJ2-2; no clear D gene. The length of the CDR3 is 15 residues. Germline CDR1 reads SGHTA; CDR2 reads FQGTGA. Trimming cost V 1 base and J 4 bases, with 10 bases left between them. In DNA, the CDR3 is TGTGCCAGCAGCTTAAGCGGTCAGGCCACCGGGGAGCTGTTTTTT. Translating gives CASSLSGQATGELFF.

This clonotype was picked up many times. V and J are TRBV12-3 or TRBV12-4 and TRBJ2-3, with D unclear. The CDR3 contains 11 residues. V dropped 6 bases and J dropped 0 bases, with 1 base sitting between them. CDR3 bases: TGTGCCAGCAGGAGCACAGATACGCAGTATTTT. The encoded protein is CASRSTDTQYF.

This clonotype showed up many times. The chain links TRBV7-9 to TRBJ2-7, with 8 bases aligning to TRBD1. V shed 5 bases, J shed 2 bases, and the junction held 8 bases outside the gene matches. From germline, CDR1 is SEHNR and CDR2 FQNEAQ (reference sequence). The CDR3 length is 15 residues. This chain's CDR3 is CASSPQGQAPYEQYF. The CDR3 region has the DNA TGTGCCAGCAGCCCGCAGGGACAGGCGCCCTACGAGCAGTACTTC.

In its sample, this clonotype was seen many times. The chain carries TRBV5-8 and TRBJ1-1, with a weak D call TRBD1 (5 bases). This CDR3 spans 16 amino acids. Germline V gives CDR1 SGHTS, CDR2 YDEGEE. V lost 0 bases and J 5 bases, leaving 17 bases between the germline ends. CDR3 region: CASSLGLRGSGTEAFF. The CDR3 region has the DNA TGTGCCAGCAGCTTGGGCTTGAGGGGAAGTGGGACTGAAGCTTTCTTT.

This clonotype has ten or more counts. The V call is TRBV5-1, the J call TRBJ2-3; 7 bases are shared with TRBD2. The CDR3 extends over 14 amino acids. Germline CDR1 SGHRS, CDR2 YFSETQ. The V gene end was trimmed by 2 bases and the J gene end by 4 bases; junction bases not matched to a gene: 4. CDR3 protein: CASSFEGRADTQYF. CDR3 sequence (DNA): TGCGCCAGCAGCTTTGAGGGGAGGGCAGATACGCAGTATTTT. Full variable domain (rest looked up from reference TRBV5-1 and TRBJ2-3): KAGVTQTPRYLIKTRGQQVTLSCSPISGHRSVSWYQQTPGQGLQFLFEYFSETQRNKGNFPGRFSGRQFSNSRSEMNVSTLELGDSALYLCASSFEGRADTQYFGPGTRLTVL.

This clonotype was counted only a few times. This rearrangement joins TRBV20-1 to TRBJ2-1, with 10 bases that match TRBD2. This CDR3 region has 14 residues. Germline CDR1 is DFQATT and CDR2 is SNEGSKA (reference sequence). The CDR3 sequence: CSLKREGSYNEQFF. As DNA, the CDR3 is TGCAGCCTTAAGCGGGAGGGCTCCTACAATGAGCAGTTCTTC.

This clonotype was recorded at least ten times. The chain has TRBV7-9 and TRBJ2-1; TRBD2 matches 7 bases. The CDR3 contains 16 residues. Germline trimming cut 4 bases from V and 0 bases from J; bases unmatched to any gene: 6. CDR1 is SEHNR, CDR2 FQNEAQ, per germline (reference sequence). Written as DNA, the CDR3 is TGTGCCAGCAGCTCACTAGCGAGCCCCTCCTACAATGAGCAGTTCTTC. It specifies CASSSLASPSYNEQFF.

This clonotype was observed a few times. This chain uses TRBV20-1 with TRBJ2-1; 8 bases are shared with TRBD2. This CDR3 has 14 amino acids. V trimming: 5 bases; J trimming: 9 bases; junction bases outside the gene matches: 12. The germline CDR1 and CDR2 sequences are DFQATT and SNEGSKA (reference sequence). This chain's CDR3 is CSARYSGGASEQFF. For the CDR3, the DNA is TGCAGTGCTCGTTACTCGGGGGGGGCAAGTGAGCAGTTCTTC.

Many counts were recorded for this clonotype. This rearrangement joins TRBV20-1 to TRBJ2-7, with 9 bases fitting TRBD2. V lost 0 bases to trimming and J lost 3 bases; unmatched junction nucleotides: 12. The CDR3 consists of 17 residues. Germline V CDR1 and CDR2: DFQATT, SNEGSKA (reference sequence). The CDR3 sequence: CSARDVSGTSWNYEQYF. In nucleotides, the CDR3 is TGCAGTGCTAGAGATGTTAGTGGGACTAGCTGGAACTACGAGCAGTACTTC.

In this sample, this clonotype turned up many times. The chain employs TRBV27 and TRBJ2-3; either TRBD1 or TRBD2 may fit D (5 bases each). The germline gives CDR1 MNHEY, CDR2 SMNVEV (reference sequence). Trimming pared 3 bases from V and 10 bases from J, leaving 11 bases between. CDR3 length equals 12 residues. Here the CDR3 reads CASSFEGRPQYF. In DNA, the CDR3 is TGTGCCAGCAGTTTCGAGGGGCGGCCGCAGTATTTT.

The chain employs TRBV7-9 and TRBJ1-1; D is possibly TRBD1 (6 bases). V was cut by 2 bases and J by 1 base, with 11 bases left in between. Germline V CDR1 and CDR2: SEHNR, FQNEAQ (reference sequence). This CDR3 spans 15 amino acids. The CDR3 here is CASSLRGATNTEAFF. The CDR3 DNA follows: TGTGCCAGCAGCTTAAGGGGGGCCACGAACACTGAAGCTTTCTTT.

The chain recombines TRBV18 with TRBJ2-7; 10 bases align to TRBD1. The CDR3 loop spans 15 amino acids. Trimming took 2 bases from V and 6 from J; bases not matched to a gene: 7. Germline V lookup: CDR1 KGHSH, CDR2 LQKENI. In nucleotides, the CDR3 is TGTGCCAGCTCACCAAAAGGGGGACAGGGGTTCGAGCAGTACTTC. Translated: CASSPKGGQGFEQYF.

This clonotype was seen at least ten times. The CDR3 spells CASSTGTSYEQFF. Here the CDR3 DNA reads TGTGCCAGCAGTACCGGGACTAGTTATGAGCAGTTCTTC. This chain links TRBV27 with TRBJ2-1, with 8 bases aligning to TRBD2. Germline-derived CDR1 and CDR2 are MNHEY and SMNVEV (reference sequence). After removal of 5 bases from V and 8 bases from J, the junction contained 5 bases not matched to a gene. This CDR3 spans 13 amino acids.

The chain employs TRBV2 and TRBJ2-4, with unresolved D. The CDR3 consists of 14 residues. V lost 7 bases and J 1 base, leaving 11 bases between the germline ends. The germline CDR1 and CDR2 sequences are SNHLY and FYNNEI. The CDR3 DNA follows: TGTGCCAGCACAGAAGACGCGGCCAAAAACATTCAGTACTTC. This encodes CASTEDAAKNIQYF.

This clonotype has at least ten counts. The chain links TRBV20-1 to TRBJ2-3, with 8 bases matching TRBD2. This CDR3 region has 14 residues. The germline CDR1 and CDR2 sequences are DFQATT and SNEGSKA (reference sequence). V was pared by 6 bases and J by 6 bases, with 11 bases of the junction left unmatched. CDR3 in amino acids: CSATRAGVADTQYF. CDR3 nucleotides: TGCAGTGCCACGAGAGCGGGAGTGGCGGATACGCAGTATTTT.

There are many counts of this clonotype. The chain employs TRBV20-1 and TRBJ2-1; 8 bases agree with TRBD2. The CDR3 is 14 residues long. V shed 6 bases, J shed 7 bases, and the junction held 11 bases outside the gene matches. CDR1 DFQATT and CDR2 SNEGSKA come from the germline V gene (reference sequence). The chain's CDR3 is CSALLLAGPNEQFF. The DNA of the CDR3 is TGCAGTGCGCTACTTCTAGCGGGCCCGAATGAGCAGTTCTTC.

This clonotype was counted a few times. The chain uses TRBV24-1 and TRBJ2-3, with 14 bases lining up with TRBD2. Germline V gives CDR1 KGHDR, CDR2 SFDVKD. This CDR3 is 16 amino acids long. Trimming removed 5 bases from V and 3 bases from J; junction bases left unmatched: 3. In nucleotides, the CDR3 is TGTGCCACCAGTGCCCGACTAGCGGGAGGGACAGATACGCAGTATTTT. It encodes CATSARLAGGTDTQYF.

The chain employs TRBV20-1 and TRBJ2-1; 12 bases are a match to TRBD2. This CDR3 has 19 amino acids. Trimming took 6 bases from V and 7 from J; bases not matched to a gene: 22. Germline CDR1 is DFQATT and CDR2 is SNEGSKA (reference sequence). This CDR3 is CSAHRLAGAFVLGMNEQFF. As DNA, the CDR3 is TGCAGTGCCCATCGACTAGCGGGAGCTTTTGTGTTGGGCATGAATGAGCAGTTCTTC.

Concerning this clonotype itself: One base away lies a much larger clone, so this may be a sequencing read error. This chain uses TRBV7-6 with TRBJ2-5; D gene uncertain. V lost 0 bases and J lost 5, with 10 bases in between. This CDR3 comprises 14 residues. The germline V gene encodes CDR1 SGHVS and CDR2 FNYEAQ. The CDR3 loop reads CASSLALGPETQYF. CDR3 coding DNA: TGTGCCAGCAGCTTAGCTTTGGGCCCGGAGACCCAGTACTTC.

The chain has TRBV4-1 and TRBJ1-2, with 11 nucleotides matching TRBD1. V dropped 3 bases and J dropped 8; count of bases not matched to a gene: 11. The CDR3 is made up of 16 amino acids. Germline values: CDR1 MGHRA, CDR2 YSYEKL. In nucleotides, the CDR3 is TGCGCCAGCAGCCACAACCGAGGACAGGGGGCCTGGGGCTACACCTTC. Residues: CASSHNRGQGAWGYTF.

The chain couples TRBV7-9 to TRBJ2-2; D remains unclear. The germline CDR1 and CDR2 sequences are SEHNR and FQNEAQ (reference sequence). CDR3 length equals 13 residues. V was trimmed by 9 bases and J by 5 bases, leaving 13 bases between them. CDR3 DNA sequence: TGTGCCAGGCAGGATGTAGGGACCGGGGAGCTGTTTTTT. Residues: CARQDVGTGELFF. The full variable domain, rest sourced from reference TRBV7-9 and TRBJ2-2, is DTGVSQNPRHKITKRGQNVTFRCDPISEHNRLYWYRQTLGQGPEFLTYFQNEAQLEKSRLLSDRFSAERPKGSFSTLEIQRTEQGDSAMYLCARQDVGTGELFFGEGSRLTVL.

At least ten counts were recorded for this clonotype. The chain couples TRBV11-3 to TRBJ2-3; TRBD2 agrees at 7 bases. Germline V lookup: CDR1 SGHNT, CDR2 YENEEA. The CDR3 contains 15 residues. The V gene end was trimmed by 3 bases and the J gene end by 2 bases; junction bases not matched to a gene: 5. DNA for the CDR3: TGTGCCAGCAGCTTGAGCGGGATCGCCACAGATACGCAGTATTTT. It encodes CASSLSGIATDTQYF.

The V and J genes are TRBV20-1 and TRBJ2-7; 11 bases are shared with TRBD1. After removal of 5 bases from V and 6 bases from J, the junction contained 3 bases not matched to a gene. CDR1 and CDR2 from the germline V gene are DFQATT and SNEGSKA (reference sequence). The CDR3 extends over 12 amino acids. The CDR3 reads CSALDRGLEQYF. The DNA of the CDR3 is TGCAGTGCTCTGGACAGGGGGCTCGAGCAGTACTTC.

This clonotype was recorded at least ten times. The genes are TRBV12-3 or TRBV12-4 and TRBJ1-4; possibly TRBD1 for D (5 bases). This CDR3 is built from 15 residues. Trimming pared 3 bases from V and 4 bases from J, leaving 12 bases between. The CDR3 DNA sequence: TGTGCCAGCAGTTTCCGACAGTCCCTTAATGAAAAACTGTTTTTT. Its protein is CASSFRQSLNEKLFF.

As concerns this clonotype: A much more abundant neighbour one base away suggests this may be a read error. V is TRBV12-3 or TRBV12-4 and J is TRBJ2-2; weak D call: TRBD1 (6 bases). Trimming removed 6 bases from V and 9 bases from J, with 20 bases in between. The length of the CDR3 is 15 residues. Here the CDR3 DNA reads TGTGCCAGCAGCACCGGGACAAGATGGACCTGGGAGCTGTTTTTT. This codes for CASSTGTRWTWELFF.